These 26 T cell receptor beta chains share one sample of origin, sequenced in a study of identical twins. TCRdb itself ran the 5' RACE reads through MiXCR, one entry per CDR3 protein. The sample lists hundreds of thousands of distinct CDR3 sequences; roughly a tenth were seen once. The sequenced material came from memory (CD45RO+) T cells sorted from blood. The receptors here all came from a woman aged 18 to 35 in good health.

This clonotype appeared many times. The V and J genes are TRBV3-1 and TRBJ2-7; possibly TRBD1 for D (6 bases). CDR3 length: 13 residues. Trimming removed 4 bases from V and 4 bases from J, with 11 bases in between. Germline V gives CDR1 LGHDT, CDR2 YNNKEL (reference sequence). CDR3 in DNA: TGTGCCAGCAGCCGGGCAGGGGCTTACGAGCAGTACTTC. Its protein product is CASSRAGAYEQYF.

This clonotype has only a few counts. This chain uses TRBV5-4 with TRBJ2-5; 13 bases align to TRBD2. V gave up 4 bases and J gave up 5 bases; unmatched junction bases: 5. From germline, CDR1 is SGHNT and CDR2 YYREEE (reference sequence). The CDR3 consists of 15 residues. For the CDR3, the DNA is TGTGCCAGCAGCCGCACTAGCGGGGGGGGGGAGACCCAGTACTTC. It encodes CASSRTSGGGETQYF. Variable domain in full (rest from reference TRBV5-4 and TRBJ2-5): ETGVTQSPTHLIKTRGQQVTLRCSSQSGHNTVSWYQQALGQGPQFIFQYYREEENGRGNFPPRFSGLQFPNYSSELNVNALELDDSALYLCASSRTSGGGETQYFGPGTRLLVL.

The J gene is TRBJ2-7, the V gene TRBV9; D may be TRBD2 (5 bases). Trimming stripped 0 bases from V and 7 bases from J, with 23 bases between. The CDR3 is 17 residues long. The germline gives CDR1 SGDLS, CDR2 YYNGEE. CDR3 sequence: CASSVDDSGSPLGEQYF. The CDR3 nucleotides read TGTGCCAGCAGCGTAGATGATTCGGGGTCTCCCTTGGGGGAGCAGTACTTC.

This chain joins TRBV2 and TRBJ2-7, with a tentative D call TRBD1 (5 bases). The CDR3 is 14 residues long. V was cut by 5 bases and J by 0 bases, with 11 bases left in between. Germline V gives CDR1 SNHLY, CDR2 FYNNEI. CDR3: CASSRQQASYEQYF. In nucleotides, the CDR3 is TGTGCCAGCAGTCGGCAACAGGCCTCCTACGAGCAGTACTTC. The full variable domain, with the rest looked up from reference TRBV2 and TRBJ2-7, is EPEVTQTPSHQVTQMGQEVILRCVPISNHLYFYWYRQILGQKVEFLVSFYNNEISEKSEIFDDQFSVERPDGSNFTLKIRSTKLEDSAMYFCASSRQQASYEQYFGPGTRLTVT.

In nucleotides, the CDR3 is TGTGCCAGCAGCCAAAGGAAGGGCTTCCAAGAGACCCAGTACTTC. Its protein is CASSQRKGFQETQYF. The chain recombines TRBV4-2 with TRBJ2-5; D is uncertain. The CDR3 is made up of 15 amino acids. V dropped 2 bases and J dropped 1 base, with 11 bases sitting between them. Germline values: CDR1 LGHNA, CDR2 YNFKEQ.

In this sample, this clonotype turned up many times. Here the CDR3 DNA reads TGTGCCAGCAGCGGGACAGGGCCGGGAGCTTTCTTT. The encoded protein is CASSGTGPGAFF. The V call is TRBV9, the J call TRBJ1-1; 8 bases match TRBD1. Germline CDR1 is SGDLS and CDR2 is YYNGEE. After removal of 3 bases from V and 10 bases from J, the junction contained 5 bases not matched to a gene. CDR3 size: 12 residues.

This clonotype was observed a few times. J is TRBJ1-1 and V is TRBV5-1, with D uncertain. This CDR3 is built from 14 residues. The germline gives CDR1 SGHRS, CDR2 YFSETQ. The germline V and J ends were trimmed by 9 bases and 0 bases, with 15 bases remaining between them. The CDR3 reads CATRSPGLNTEAFF. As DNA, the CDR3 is TGCGCCACCAGAAGTCCAGGTCTGAACACTGAAGCTTTCTTT.

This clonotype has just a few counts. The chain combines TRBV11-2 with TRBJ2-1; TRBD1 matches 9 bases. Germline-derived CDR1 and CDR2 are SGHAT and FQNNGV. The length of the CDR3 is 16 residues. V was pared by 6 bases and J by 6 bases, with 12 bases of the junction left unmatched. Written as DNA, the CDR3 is TGTGCCAGCAGAACCTTGGACAGGGGATCCCTCAATGAGCAGTTCTTC. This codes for CASRTLDRGSLNEQFF. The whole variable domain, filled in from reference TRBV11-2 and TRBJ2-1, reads EAGVAQSPRYKIIEKRQSVAFWCNPISGHATLYWYQQILGQGPKLLIQFQNNGVVDDSQLPKDRFSAERLKGVDSTLKIQPAKLEDSAVYLCASRTLDRGSLNEQFFGPGTRLTVL.

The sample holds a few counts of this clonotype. The CDR3 region is CASSTDRGGSYNEQFF. DNA for the CDR3: TGTGCCAGCAGCACCGACAGGGGCGGCTCCTACAATGAGCAGTTCTTC. The chain is built from TRBV9 and TRBJ2-1, with 8 bases matching TRBD1. Germline V gene sequence: CDR1 SGDLS, CDR2 YYNGEE. The CDR3 length is 16 residues. After removal of 4 bases from V and 0 bases from J, the junction contained 6 bases not matched to a gene.

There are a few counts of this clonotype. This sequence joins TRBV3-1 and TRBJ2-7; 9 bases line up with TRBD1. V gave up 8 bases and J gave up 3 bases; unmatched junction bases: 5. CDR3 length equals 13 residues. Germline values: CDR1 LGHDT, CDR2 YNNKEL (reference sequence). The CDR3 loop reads CASSKDRGYEQYF. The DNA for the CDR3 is TGTGCCAGCTCGAAGGACAGGGGCTACGAGCAGTACTTC.

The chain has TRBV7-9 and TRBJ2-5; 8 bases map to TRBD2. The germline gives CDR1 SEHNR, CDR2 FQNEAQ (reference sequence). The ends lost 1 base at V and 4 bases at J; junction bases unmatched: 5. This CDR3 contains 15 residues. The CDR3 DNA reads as TGTGCCAGCAGCTTAGGCGGGAGGATTACAGAGACCCAGTACTTC. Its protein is CASSLGGRITETQYF.

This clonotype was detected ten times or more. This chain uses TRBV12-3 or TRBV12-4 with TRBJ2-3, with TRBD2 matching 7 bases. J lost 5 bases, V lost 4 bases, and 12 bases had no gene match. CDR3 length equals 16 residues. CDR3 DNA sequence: TGTGCCAGCAGTTCGGGGGGAGGGCCGCCGGGAGATACGCAGTATTTT. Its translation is CASSSGGGPPGDTQYF.

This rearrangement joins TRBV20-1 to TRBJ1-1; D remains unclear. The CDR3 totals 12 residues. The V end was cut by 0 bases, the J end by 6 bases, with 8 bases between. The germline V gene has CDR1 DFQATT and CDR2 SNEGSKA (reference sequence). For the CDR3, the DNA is TGCAGTGCTAGAGATCTCAGCGCTGAAGCTTTCTTT. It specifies CSARDLSAEAFF.

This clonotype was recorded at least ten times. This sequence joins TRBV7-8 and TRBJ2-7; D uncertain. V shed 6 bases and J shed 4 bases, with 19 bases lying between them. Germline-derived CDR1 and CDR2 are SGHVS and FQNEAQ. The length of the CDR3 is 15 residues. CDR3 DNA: TGTGCCAGCAGAAAATTTCAGAGTCCCAGGTACGAGCAGTACTTC. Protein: CASRKFQSPRYEQYF.

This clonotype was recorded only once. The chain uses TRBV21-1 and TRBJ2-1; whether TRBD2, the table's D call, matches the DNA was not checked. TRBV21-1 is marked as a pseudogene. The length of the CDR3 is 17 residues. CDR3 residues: CASSKSRTSGGKNEQFF. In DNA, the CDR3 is TGTGCCAGCAGCAAATCCCGGACTAGCGGGGGGAAAAATGAGCAGTTCTTC.

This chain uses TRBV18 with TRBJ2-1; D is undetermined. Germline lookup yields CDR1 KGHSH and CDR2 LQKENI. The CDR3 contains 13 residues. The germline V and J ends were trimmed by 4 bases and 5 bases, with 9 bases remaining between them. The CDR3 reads CASSLSDDNEQFF. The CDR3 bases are TGTGCCAGCTCACTGAGCGACGACAATGAGCAGTTCTTC.

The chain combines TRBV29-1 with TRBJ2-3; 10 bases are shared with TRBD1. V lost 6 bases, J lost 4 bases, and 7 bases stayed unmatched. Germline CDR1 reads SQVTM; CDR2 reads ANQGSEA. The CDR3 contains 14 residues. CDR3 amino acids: CSVAWGQGPDTQYF. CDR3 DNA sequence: TGCAGCGTAGCGTGGGGACAGGGGCCAGATACGCAGTATTTT.

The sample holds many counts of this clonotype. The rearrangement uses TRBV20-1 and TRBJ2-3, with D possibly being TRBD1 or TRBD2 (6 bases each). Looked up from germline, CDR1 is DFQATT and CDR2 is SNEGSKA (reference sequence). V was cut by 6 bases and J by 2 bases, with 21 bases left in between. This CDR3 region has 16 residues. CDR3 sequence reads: CSAKGAGGAATDTQYF. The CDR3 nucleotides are TGCAGTGCGAAGGGAGCCGGGGGCGCCGCCACAGATACGCAGTATTTT.

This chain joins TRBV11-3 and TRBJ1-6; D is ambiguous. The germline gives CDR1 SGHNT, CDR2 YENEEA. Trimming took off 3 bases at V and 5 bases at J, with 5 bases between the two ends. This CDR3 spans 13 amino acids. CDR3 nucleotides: TGTGCCAGCAGCTTGAGTGATAATTCACCCCTCCACTTT. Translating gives CASSLSDNSPLHF. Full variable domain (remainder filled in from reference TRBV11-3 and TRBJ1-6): EAGVVQSPRYKIIEKKQPVAFWCNPISGHNTLYWYLQNLGQGPELLIRYENEEAVDDSQLPKDRFSAERLKGVDSTLKIQPAELGDSAVYLCASSLSDNSPLHFGNGTRLTVT.

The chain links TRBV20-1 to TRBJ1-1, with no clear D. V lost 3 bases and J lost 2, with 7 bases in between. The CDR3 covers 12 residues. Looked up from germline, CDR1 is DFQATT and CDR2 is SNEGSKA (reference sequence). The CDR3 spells CSASDRNTEAFF. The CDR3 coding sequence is TGCAGTGCTAGTGATAGAAACACTGAAGCTTTCTTT.

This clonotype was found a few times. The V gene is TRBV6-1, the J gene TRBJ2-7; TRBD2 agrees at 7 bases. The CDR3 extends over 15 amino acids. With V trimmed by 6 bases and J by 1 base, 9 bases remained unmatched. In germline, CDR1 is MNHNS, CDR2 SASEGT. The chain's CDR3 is CASSPYGGGSYEQYF. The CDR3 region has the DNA TGTGCCAGCAGCCCCTACGGCGGGGGATCCTACGAGCAGTACTTC.

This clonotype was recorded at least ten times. The CDR3 region is CATSDFWLAEYSYNEQFF. The CDR3 coding sequence is TGTGCCACCAGTGATTTTTGGCTAGCGGAGTACTCCTACAATGAGCAGTTCTTC. The chain joins TRBV24-1 to TRBJ2-1; 7 bases are a match to TRBD2. There are 18 residues in the CDR3. The V and J ends lost 1 base and 0 bases, in that order; junction bases with no gene match: 8. In germline, CDR1 is KGHDR, CDR2 SFDVKD.

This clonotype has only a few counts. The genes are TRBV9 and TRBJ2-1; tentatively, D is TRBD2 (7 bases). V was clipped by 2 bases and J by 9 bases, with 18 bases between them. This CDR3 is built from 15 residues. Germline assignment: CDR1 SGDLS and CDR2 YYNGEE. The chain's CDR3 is CASSVRGAATTEQFF. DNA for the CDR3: TGTGCCAGCAGCGTTCGGGGGGCAGCCACTACTGAGCAGTTCTTC.

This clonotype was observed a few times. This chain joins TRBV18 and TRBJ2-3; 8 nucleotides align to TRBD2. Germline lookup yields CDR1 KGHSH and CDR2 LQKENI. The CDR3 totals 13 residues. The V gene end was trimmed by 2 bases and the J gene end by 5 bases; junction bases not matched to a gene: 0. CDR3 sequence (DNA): TGTGCCAGCTCACCAACTAGCGGAGATACGCAGTATTTT. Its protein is CASSPTSGDTQYF.

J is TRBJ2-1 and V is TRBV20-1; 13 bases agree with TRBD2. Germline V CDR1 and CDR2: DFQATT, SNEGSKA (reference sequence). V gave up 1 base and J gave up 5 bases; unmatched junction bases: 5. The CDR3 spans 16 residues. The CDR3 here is CSARGLLAGGNNEQFF. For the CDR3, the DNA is TGCAGTGCTAGAGGATTACTAGCGGGGGGGAACAATGAGCAGTTCTTC.

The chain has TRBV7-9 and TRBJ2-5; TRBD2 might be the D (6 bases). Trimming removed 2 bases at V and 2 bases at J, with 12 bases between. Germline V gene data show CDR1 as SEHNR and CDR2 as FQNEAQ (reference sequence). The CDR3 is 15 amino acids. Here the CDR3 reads CASSLMGTQQETQYF. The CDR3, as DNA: TGTGCCAGCAGCTTAATGGGGACTCAACAAGAGACCCAGTACTTC.